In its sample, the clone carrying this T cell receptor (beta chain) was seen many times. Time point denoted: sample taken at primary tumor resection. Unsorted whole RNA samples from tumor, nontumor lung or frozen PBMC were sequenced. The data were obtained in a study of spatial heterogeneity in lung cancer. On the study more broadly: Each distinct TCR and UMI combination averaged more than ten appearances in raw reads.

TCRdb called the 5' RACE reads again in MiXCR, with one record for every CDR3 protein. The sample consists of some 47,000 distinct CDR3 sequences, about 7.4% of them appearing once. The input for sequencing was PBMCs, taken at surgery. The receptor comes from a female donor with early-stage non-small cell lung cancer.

The CDR3 DNA is TGTGCCAGCAGCTTAGGTGGACGGACAGAAAAACTGTTTTTT. Its protein product is CASSLGGRTEKLFF. The V call is TRBV7-2, the J call TRBJ1-4; tentative D call: TRBD1 (5 bases). Trimming took off 1 base at V and 8 bases at J, with 11 bases between the two ends. CDR1 is SGHTA, CDR2 FQGNSA, per germline. The CDR3 has 14 residues.